This TCR beta chain was recorded in a study of molecular identifiers for immune sequencing clone quantification. Using 10%, 30% or 50% RNA, naive CD8 libraries were derived from approximately 20,000 to 1,000,000 sorted cells. From germline, CDR1 is MDHEN and CDR2 SYDVKM. Trimming at V came to 6 bases and at J to 3 bases, leaving 12 bases not matched to a gene. This CDR3 has 17 amino acids. This clonotype was recorded many times. Preparation of the bulk TCR libraries relied on previously described methods and listed TCR primers. TCRdb ran MiXCR on the PCR reads and lists one entry per CDR3 protein. Among 550,000 to 750,000 distinct CDR3 sequences listed, about 20% were seen once.

The chain has TRBV28 and TRBJ2-5; 11 bases align to TRBD2. The TCR comes from a human donor in good health. Some libraries in this study had Jurkat cell RNA spiked in. The sample was naive CD8+ T cells from blood, with Jurkat cell RNA spiked in. The sample's subset: FACS-sorted CD8+CD4-CCR7+CD45RA+ naive T cells. The CDR3 sequence is CASSPELAGGVEETQYF. CDR3 DNA sequence: TGTGCCAGCAGCCCCGAGTTAGCGGGAGGGGTAGAAGAGACCCAGTACTTC.